Each of the 19 T cell receptor beta chains below was sequenced from the same sample in a study of PD-L1 blockade in urothelial cancer. Produced via immunoSEQ multiplex PCR; TCRdb's table is partial and in-frame only. The sample shows around 80,000 clones, 80% to 95% of them seen only once. Noted time point: peripheral blood 6 weeks after treatment start. The sample was PBMCs, taken around atezolizumab (anti-PD-L1) treatment. These TCRs come from a woman at least 80 years old with urothelial cancer.

The genes are TRBV19 and TRBJ2-5; D gene ambiguous. The CDR3 extends over 14 amino acids. Germline V gene lookup returns CDR1 LNHDA and CDR2 SQIVND (reference sequence). V lost 2 bases, J lost 2 bases, and 9 bases lay in between. CDR3 DNA: TGTGCCAGTAGTATAAGTAGCCAGCAAGAGACCCAGTACTTC. As protein: CASSISSQQETQYF.

This chain links TRBV9 with TRBJ2-1; 9 bases map to TRBD2. Germline loops: CDR1 SGDLS, CDR2 YYNGEE. V was pared by 3 bases and J by 0 bases, with 4 bases of the junction left unmatched. The CDR3 runs to 16 residues. The CDR3 nucleotides read TGTGCCAGCAGCGCAATGACTAGCGGCTCCTACAATGAGCAGTTCTTC. Its translation: CASSAMTSGSYNEQFF.

The rearrangement joins TRBV9 to TRBJ2-3, with a tentative D call TRBD2 (6 bases). Germline CDR1 SGDLS, CDR2 YYNGEE. V was shortened by 5 bases and J by 0 bases, with 7 bases between the two germline ends. This CDR3 contains 13 residues. The CDR3 coding sequence is TGTGCCAGCAGGGGGACTAGCACAGATACGCAGTATTTT. Its protein is CASRGTSTDTQYF.

This clone appeared once. The chain uses TRBV27 and TRBJ1-2; TRBD1 is a possible D gene (5 bases). Deletions cut 3 bases from V and 2 bases from J, with 7 bases between. The CDR3 consists of 13 residues. Looked up from germline, CDR1 is MNHEY and CDR2 is SMNVEV (reference sequence). In DNA, the CDR3 is TGTGCCAGCAGTTTCAGGGAAAACTATGGCTACACCTTC. Amino acids: CASSFRENYGYTF.

The CDR3 region has the DNA TGTGCCAGCAGCTCTTCTAGCGGGAACTACAATGAGCAGTTCTTC. Protein product: CASSSSSGNYNEQFF. The V call is TRBV5-4, the J call TRBJ2-1; the match to TRBD2 covers 9 bases. The CDR3 length is 15 residues. Germline CDR1 is SGHNT and CDR2 is YYREEE (reference sequence). The junction had 4 bases not matched to a gene; V was cut back by 3 bases and J by 3 bases.

The J gene is TRBJ1-5, the V gene TRBV28; D remains unclear. Germline V gene data show CDR1 as MDHEN and CDR2 as SYDVKM. CDR3 size: 10 residues. V lost 7 bases, J lost 6 bases, and 4 bases lay in between. CDR3 nucleotides: TGTGCCAGCAATATTCAGCCCCAGCATTTT. Translating gives CASNIQPQHF.

The rearrangement uses TRBV28 and TRBJ2-1; the match to TRBD2 covers 8 bases. This CDR3 has 15 residues. In germline, CDR1 is MDHEN, CDR2 SYDVKM. The V and J ends lost 10 bases and 3 bases, in that order; junction bases with no gene match: 11. The CDR3 sequence is CATSVAGMYYNEQFF. CDR3 in DNA: TGTGCCACCTCCGTAGCGGGAATGTACTACAATGAGCAGTTCTTC.

The V and J genes are TRBV29-1 and TRBJ1-5; D is undetermined. The V end lost 6 bases, the J end lost 1 base, and 10 bases lay between the germline ends. Germline V lookup: CDR1 SQVTM, CDR2 ANQGSEA. The CDR3 has 13 residues. CDR3 region: CSVMERSNQPQHF. The CDR3 region has the DNA TGCAGCGTAATGGAGAGAAGCAATCAGCCCCAGCATTTT.

The CDR3 sequence: CASSSALAGVYNEQFF. CDR3 sequence (DNA): TGTGCCAGCAGCTCCGCACTAGCGGGAGTCTACAATGAGCAGTTCTTC. The chain carries TRBV5-6 and TRBJ2-1; TRBD2 aligns across 11 bases. The CDR3 has 16 amino acids. The junction had 5 bases not matched to a gene; V was cut back by 3 bases and J by 3 bases. Germline lookup yields CDR1 SGHDT and CDR2 YYEEEE.

This clone was observed a few times. CDR3 DNA sequence: TGTGCCAGCAGCCGAGGGGGGGCCGGTCAGCCCCAGCATTTT. It codes for CASSRGGAGQPQHF. The rearrangement uses TRBV6-5 and TRBJ1-5; D perhaps matches TRBD1 (6 bases). Trimming stripped 6 bases from V and 6 bases from J, with 15 bases between. CDR1 MNHEY and CDR2 SVGAGI come from the germline V gene. The CDR3 covers 14 residues.

The chain employs TRBV5-1 and TRBJ2-2; D remains unclear. The germline V gene has CDR1 SGHRS and CDR2 YFSETQ. The V end lost 2 bases, the J end lost 3 bases, and 14 bases lay between the germline ends. The CDR3 consists of 16 residues. CDR3 amino acids: CASSFSGNHDTGELFF. CDR3 coding DNA: TGCGCCAGCAGCTTTTCCGGTAACCACGACACCGGGGAGCTGTTTTTT. Supplemented by reference TRBV5-1 and TRBJ2-2, the full variable domain reads KAGVTQTPRYLIKTRGQQVTLSCSPISGHRSVSWYQQTPGQGLQFLFEYFSETQRNKGNFPGRFSGRQFSNSRSEMNVSTLELGDSALYLCASSFSGNHDTGELFFGEGSRLTVL.

V gene TRBV7-3 combines with J gene TRBJ2-5, with D perhaps matching TRBD1 (6 bases). This CDR3 region has 15 residues. V was clipped by 5 bases and J by 2 bases, with 15 bases between them. Per germline, CDR1 SGHTA and CDR2 FQGTGA. CDR3 amino acids: CASSPRPGVQETQYF. The CDR3 DNA is TGTGCCAGCAGCCCACGACCAGGGGTACAAGAGACCCAGTACTTC.

The chain joins TRBV18 to TRBJ2-1; TRBD2 aligns across 11 bases. V gave up 3 bases and J gave up 4 bases; unmatched junction bases: 8. CDR1 and CDR2 from the germline V gene are KGHSH and LQKENI. This CDR3 comprises 17 residues. The DNA for the CDR3 is TGTGCCAGCTCACCCTCACTCGGGACTAGCGGTTACAATGAGCAGTTCTTC. This sequence encodes CASSPSLGTSGYNEQFF.

This clone was detected once. This chain uses TRBV5-6 with TRBJ1-2; the D is unclear. The V and J ends lost 4 bases and 4 bases respectively, with 17 bases between them. There are 15 residues in the CDR3. Germline CDR1 is SGHDT and CDR2 is YYEEEE. CDR3 sequence reads: CASSLTGGRAYGYTF. Written as DNA, the CDR3 is TGTGCCAGCAGCCTGACCGGAGGTCGGGCCTATGGCTACACCTTC.

The chain combines TRBV19 with TRBJ1-2; TRBD1 matches at 9 bases. The CDR3 extends over 13 amino acids. Per the germline V gene, CDR1 is LNHDA and CDR2 is SQIVND (reference sequence). Germline trimming cut 5 bases from V and 4 bases from J; bases unmatched to any gene: 2. The CDR3 nucleotides read TGTGCCAGTAGTCCGGGACAGGGCTATGGCTACACCTTC. This encodes CASSPGQGYGYTF.

The gene calls are TRBV19 and TRBJ2-3, with 8 bases lining up with TRBD2. The CDR3 totals 14 residues. Trimming removed 3 bases from V and 3 bases from J; junction bases left unmatched: 2. Germline values: CDR1 LNHDA, CDR2 SQIVND (reference sequence). The CDR3 reads CASSITGGTDTQYF. CDR3 coding DNA: TGTGCCAGTAGTATTACGGGAGGGACAGATACGCAGTATTTT.

The rearrangement joins TRBV11-2 to TRBJ2-2; 7 nucleotides line up with TRBD1. Germline CDR1 is SGHAT and CDR2 is FQNNGV. V shed 6 bases, J shed 4 bases, and the junction held 8 bases outside the gene matches. This CDR3 has 15 residues. CDR3: CASRLPGTVTGELFF. The CDR3 nucleotides read TGTGCCAGCAGGCTACCCGGGACAGTCACCGGGGAGCTGTTTTTT.

V is TRBV4-1 and J is TRBJ2-1; TRBD2 matches at 11 bases. V shed 3 bases and J 8 bases; nucleotides not matched to a gene: 15. The CDR3 contains 18 residues. The germline gives CDR1 MGHRA, CDR2 YSYEKL. CDR3 DNA: TGCGCCAGCAGCCAGATACCCCCTGGTAGCGGGAGGGGGGATGAGCAGTTCTTC. Translating gives CASSQIPPGSGRGDEQFF.

The J gene is TRBJ2-1, the V gene TRBV28; TRBD2 aligns across 14 bases. The CDR3 runs to 18 residues. Germline assignment: CDR1 MDHEN and CDR2 SYDVKM. V was pared by 3 bases and J by 4 bases, with 8 bases of the junction left unmatched. In nucleotides, the CDR3 is TGTGCCAGCAGTTTTTTTGGGACTAGCGGGAGTAGGTACAATGAGCAGTTCTTC. Residues: CASSFFGTSGSRYNEQFF.